This T cell receptor beta chain stems from a study of T cell changes during pregnancy in multiple sclerosis. This CDR3 is built from 17 residues. The V gene's germline CDR1 is SGHNT and CDR2 YYREEE (reference sequence). Turning to this clone: The junction does not match germline at one end; this may be a read error.

Generated by immunoSEQ multiplex PCR, the TCRdb table keeps only in-frame clones and is missing some. The sample has fewer than 90,000 clones; just over 90% are singletons. The source of this sequence is a female donor in good health, enrolled as a control in a pregnancy study. The V and J genes are TRBV5-4 and TRBJ1-3; TRBD1 matches 9 bases. The sequences come from peripheral blood, collected in the third trimester of pregnancy. CDR3 bases: TGTGCCAGCAGCCTGGACAGGGGCGAACTCTCTGGAAGCACCATATATTTT. This encodes CASSLDRGELSGSTIYF. The full variable domain, in which reference TRBV5-4 and TRBJ1-3 provide the parts outside the CDR3, is ETGVTQSPTHLIKTRGQQVTLRCSSQSGHNTVSWYQQALGQGPQFIFQYYREEENGRGNFPPRFSGLQFPNYSSELNVNALELDDSALYLCASSLDRGELSGSTIYFGEGSWLTVV.